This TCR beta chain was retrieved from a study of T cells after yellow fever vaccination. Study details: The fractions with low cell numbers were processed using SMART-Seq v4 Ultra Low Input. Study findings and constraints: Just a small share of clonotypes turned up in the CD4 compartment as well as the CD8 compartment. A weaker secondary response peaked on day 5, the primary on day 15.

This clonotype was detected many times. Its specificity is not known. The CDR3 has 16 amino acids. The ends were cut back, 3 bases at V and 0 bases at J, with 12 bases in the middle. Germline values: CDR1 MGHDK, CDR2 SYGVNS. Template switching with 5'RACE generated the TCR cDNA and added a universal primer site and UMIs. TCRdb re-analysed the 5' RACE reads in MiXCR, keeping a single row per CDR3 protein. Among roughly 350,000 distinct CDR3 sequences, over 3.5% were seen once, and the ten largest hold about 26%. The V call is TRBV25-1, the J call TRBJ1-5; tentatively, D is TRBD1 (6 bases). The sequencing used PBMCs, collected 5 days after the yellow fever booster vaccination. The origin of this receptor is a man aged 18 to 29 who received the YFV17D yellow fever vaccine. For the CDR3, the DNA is TGTGCCAGCAGTGAGGACAGTGAGTATAGCAATCAGCCCCAGCATTTT. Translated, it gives CASSEDSEYSNQPQHF.